This is a list of T cell receptor beta chains from one sample in a study of OX40 agonist ivuxolimab in advanced cancers. Clones were sequenced by immunoSEQ multiplex PCR, and TCRdb holds only the in-frame ones, with some missing. The sample consists of 55,000 to 80,000 clones, around 84% of them appearing once. Here the sequenced sample was CD4+ or CD8+ T cells sorted from blood, taken in a trial of the OX40 agonist ivuxolimab. These receptors were obtained from an adult with an advanced solid tumor such as melanoma, head and neck, liver or kidney cancer. CDR3s include the opening cysteine and the closing phenylalanine or tryptophan. Fields, in order: D gene, V gene, J gene, clone size, CDR3 protein, CDR3 DNA. A D gene is named only where the DNA matches it firmly. Clone sizes are given selectively: once, few, many, or a class where the clone is expanded.

NA	TRBV2	TRBJ1-5	NA	CASSLSRGHLFGAQHF	TGTGCCAGCAGTTTGTCCCGAGGGCACCTGTTCGGTGCCCAGCATTTT
NA	TRBV2	TRBJ2-2	NA	CASSAKSDTGELFF	TGTGCCAGCAGTGCTAAATCGGACACCGGGGAGCTGTTTTTT
TRBD2	TRBV28	TRBJ2-7	NA	CASINPQLAGTYEQYF	TGTGCCAGCATCAATCCCCAGCTAGCGGGCACCTACGAGCAGTACTTC
NA	TRBV6-5	TRBJ1-5	NA	CASRRQVGNQPQHF	TGTGCCAGCAGACGTCAGGTGGGCAATCAGCCCCAGCATTTT
NA	TRBV5-6	TRBJ2-3	NA	CASSLAGRGRTDTQYF	TGTGCCAGCAGCTTGGCCGGACGAGGGCGCACAGATACGCAGTATTTT
NA	TRBV7-2	TRBJ2-1	NA	CASSLRGGIYNEQFF	TGTGCCAGCAGCCTACGAGGCGGGATTTACAATGAGCAGTTCTTC
NA	TRBV9	TRBJ2-2	once	CASSVGPGLTGELFF	TGTGCCAGCAGCGTAGGCCCAGGGTTGACCGGGGAGCTGTTTTTT
NA	TRBV6-5	TRBJ1-5	NA	CASNPKRGGNQPQHF	TGTGCCAGCAACCCTAAGAGGGGGGGCAATCAGCCCCAGCATTTT
NA	TRBV5-4	TRBJ1-4	NA	CASSRGTSGNDNEKLFF	TGTGCCAGCAGCCGTGGGACTTCGGGGAACGATAATGAAAAACTGTTTTTT
TRBD1	TRBV5-6	TRBJ2-7	once	CASSPRTGNYEQYF	TGTGCCAGCAGCCCCAGGACAGGGAACTACGAGCAGTACTTC
TRBD2	TRBV7-3	TRBJ2-3	NA	CASSRSLGGLAGEADTQYF	TGTGCCAGCAGCCGCTCCCTTGGAGGACTAGCGGGAGAGGCAGATACGCAGTATTTT
NA	TRBV19	TRBJ2-6	NA	CASSIAGISGANVLTF	TGTGCCAGTAGTATAGCGGGGATCTCTGGGGCCAACGTCCTGACTTTC
NA	TRBV30	TRBJ2-3	once	CAWSVIINTQYF	TGTGCCTGGAGTGTAATCATCAATACGCAGTATTTT
NA	TRBV12-2	TRBJ2-3	NA	CASRLALTGPYTDTQYF	TGTGCAAGTCGCTTAGCGTTAACGGGACCTTACACAGATACGCAGTATTTT